The next 14 T cell receptor beta chains were all read from a single sample in a study of T cells in Graves' hyperthyroidism and ophthalmopathy. RNA transcripts served as the template for amplifying TCR beta CDR3 regions. HTBI primers were used for first-round RT-PCR of the TCR CDR3. MiXCR, run by TCRdb on the multiplex PCR reads, gives a single entry per CDR3 protein. The sample lists about 610,000 distinct CDR3 sequences, under 60% occurring once. Sequencing was carried out using peripheral blood or thyroid tissue (not recorded which). The receptor set was obtained from a woman aged 18 to 35 with Graves' hyperthyroidism.

V usage is TRBV2 and J usage is TRBJ1-3; no clear D. V lost 7 bases to trimming and J lost 8 bases, with 12 bases between them. The CDR3 sequence is 12 residues long. Germline CDR1 SNHLY, CDR2 FYNNEI. In nucleotides, the CDR3 is TGTGCCAGCAACGCGGTGGGTGACACCATATATTTT. Translating it yields CASNAVGDTIYF.

The rearrangement joins TRBV24-1 to TRBJ1-1; D perhaps matches TRBD1 (5 bases). The CDR3 has 16 amino acids. V lost 7 bases to trimming and J lost 3 bases, with 20 bases between them. Germline CDR1 reads KGHDR; CDR2 reads SFDVKD. The CDR3 is CATRDPTGSIDTEAFF. The DNA for the CDR3 is TGTGCCACCAGGGACCCTACAGGTTCCATTGACACTGAAGCTTTCTTT.

The table lists this clonotype with many counts. V and J are TRBV7-6 and TRBJ1-2; a possible D gene is TRBD1 (5 bases). The V gene lost 2 bases and the J gene lost 4 bases, with 14 bases spanning the gap. Germline CDR1 is SGHVS and CDR2 is FNYEAQ. The CDR3 covers 15 residues. In DNA form, the CDR3 reads TGTGCCAGCAGCTTAAGCAGGGAAGTCGGCTATGGCTACACCTTC. Protein product: CASSLSREVGYGYTF.

The chain combines TRBV2 with TRBJ1-5; tentatively, D is TRBD1 (6 bases). The V end was cut by 0 bases, the J end by 5 bases, with 11 bases between. The CDR3 contains 15 residues. The germline V gene has CDR1 SNHLY and CDR2 FYNNEI. CDR3: CASSEALPGDQPQHF. The CDR3, as DNA: TGTGCCAGCAGTGAAGCGCTTCCAGGGGATCAGCCCCAGCATTTT.

V usage is TRBV7-9 and J usage is TRBJ2-5; 8 nucleotides line up with TRBD2. The CDR3 is 15 amino acids. Germline trimming cut 6 bases from V and 4 bases from J; bases unmatched to any gene: 10. Looked up from germline, CDR1 is SEHNR and CDR2 is FQNEAQ (reference sequence). DNA for the CDR3: TGTGCCAGCAGTACCCGGAGCGGGAGAGGAGAGACCCAGTACTTC. Its protein product is CASSTRSGRGETQYF.

Comments on this clonotype: The CDR3 carries no conserved terminal phenylalanine or tryptophan, so it likely arises from a read error. The V gene is TRBV3-1, the J gene TRBJ1-1; D is ambiguous. Germline-derived CDR1 and CDR2 are LGHDT and YNNKEL (reference sequence). Trimming removed 4 bases from V and 1 base from J, with 13 bases in between. The CDR3 extends over 15 amino acids. The CDR3 DNA reads TGTGCCAGCAGCCTCACTGGCGCGGAGAACACTGAAGCTTTCTCT. It yields the protein CASSLTGAENTEAFS.

This clonotype was counted only a few times. The CDR3 here is CASSLDRRYYGYTF. The CDR3 nucleotides read TGTGCCAGCAGTCTTGACAGGCGTTACTATGGCTACACCTTC. The chain employs TRBV6-5 and TRBJ1-2; D possibly corresponds to TRBD1 (6 bases). The CDR3 is 14 residues long. The germline V gene has CDR1 MNHEY and CDR2 SVGAGI. The germline V and J ends were trimmed by 5 bases and 3 bases, with 13 bases remaining between them.

This clonotype rates as medium-sized. The CDR3 bases are TGTGCCAGCAGCTTAGTCGAAAACACTGAAGCTTTCTTT. It encodes CASSLVENTEAFF. The chain links TRBV7-2 to TRBJ1-1; D gene uncertain. Between the trimmed V and J ends, which lost 1 base and 2 bases, there was a span of 5 bases. CDR1 is SGHTA, CDR2 FQGNSA, per germline. The CDR3 is 13 amino acids. Using reference TRBV7-2 and TRBJ1-1 for the parts outside the CDR3, the full variable domain is GAGVSQSPSNKVTEKGKDVELRCDPISGHTALYWYRQSLGQGLEFLIYFQGNSAPDKSGLPSDRFSAERTGGSVSTLTIQRTQQEDSAVYLCASSLVENTEAFFGQGTRLTVV.

Ten or more counts support this clonotype. The genes are TRBV13 and TRBJ2-7; 9 bases agree with TRBD1. V gave up 0 bases and J gave up 3 bases; unmatched junction bases: 9. This CDR3 is built from 17 residues. CDR1 and CDR2 (germline): PRHDT, FYEKMQ (reference sequence). The CDR3 reads CASSLGLAGTGNYEQYF. The CDR3, as DNA: TGTGCCAGCAGCTTAGGGCTTGCGGGGACAGGGAACTACGAGCAGTACTTC.

The chain employs TRBV19 and TRBJ1-5, with 7 bases matching TRBD1. Germline CDR1 LNHDA, CDR2 SQIVND (reference sequence). The junction had 13 bases not matched to a gene; V was cut back by 3 bases and J by 8 bases. This CDR3 has 16 amino acids. CDR3: CASSMYRGNTGEPQHF. The CDR3 nucleotides read TGTGCCAGTAGTATGTACAGGGGCAACACCGGGGAGCCCCAGCATTTT.

This sequence joins TRBV18 and TRBJ1-1; D ambiguous. This CDR3 comprises 13 residues. The germline gives CDR1 KGHSH, CDR2 LQKENI. The V and J ends lost 4 bases and 3 bases respectively, with 9 bases between them. The CDR3 sequence: CASSRDTDTEAFF. For the CDR3, the DNA is TGTGCCAGCTCACGTGACACTGACACTGAAGCTTTCTTT. The full variable domain, with the rest looked up from reference TRBV18 and TRBJ1-1, is NAGVMQNPRHLVRRRGQEARLRCSPMKGHSHVYWYRQLPEEGLKFMVYLQKENIIDESGMPKERFSAEFPKEGPSILRIQQVVRGDSAAYFCASSRDTDTEAFFGQGTRLTVV.

This clonotype was observed at least ten times. The chain recombines TRBV12-3 or TRBV12-4 with TRBJ2-6, with 9 bases lining up with TRBD1. The CDR3 is 14 residues long. V was clipped by 8 bases and J by 2 bases; unmatched bases: 1. The CDR3 DNA reads as TGTGCCAGCGGGGACAGGGCTGGGGCCAACGTCCTGACTTTC. Translation gives CASGDRAGANVLTF.

The chain combines TRBV2 with TRBJ1-2, with D perhaps TRBD1 (5 bases). V was pared by 0 bases and J by 6 bases, with 11 bases between. The CDR3 has 14 amino acids. CDR1 is SNHLY, CDR2 FYNNEI, per germline. CDR3 sequence (DNA): TGTGCCAGCAGTGAAGCACGCAGGGCGGATGGCTACACCTTC. It codes for CASSEARRADGYTF.

This clonotype was seen just once. V usage is TRBV7-9 and J usage is TRBJ2-7, with TRBD2 matching 7 bases. The V gene's germline CDR1 is SEHNR and CDR2 FQNEAQ (reference sequence). This CDR3 is 16 amino acids long. With 7 bases clipped from V and 4 bases from J, the junction kept 16 bases outside the gene matches. In DNA form, the CDR3 reads TGTGCCAGCACTTTATGGGATGGCGGGAGTTTTTACGAGCAGTACTTC. Translation gives CASTLWDGGSFYEQYF.